The 30 T cell receptor beta chains in this list originate from one sample, sequenced in a study of blood T cell repertoires in COVID-19. The data were produced by immunoSEQ multiplex PCR, yet TCRdb's version contains in-frame clones alone and is incomplete. The sample holds about 180,000 clones; 80% to 90% are singletons and the top ten take 11%. The sample consisted of peripheral blood. The source is a human donor with active or convalescent COVID-19. The donor label of this sample is uncertain.

The CDR3 loop reads CASSVAGGRNEQFF. DNA of the CDR3: TGTGCCAGCAGCGTGGCAGGCGGGCGGAATGAGCAGTTCTTC. The chain has TRBV9 and TRBJ2-1, with D possibly TRBD2 on 5 matching bases. V lost 2 bases, J lost 7 bases, and 13 bases lay in between. This CDR3 contains 14 residues. From germline, CDR1 is SGDLS and CDR2 YYNGEE.

V and J are TRBV10-1 and TRBJ2-2, with D tentatively TRBD2 (5 bases). The CDR3 is made up of 14 amino acids. Germline CDR1 and CDR2: WNHNN and SYGVQD (reference sequence). Trimming pared 7 bases from V and 1 base from J, leaving 10 bases between. CDR3 in amino acids: CASTASMNTGELFF. The CDR3 DNA reads as TGCGCCAGCACGGCTAGCATGAACACCGGGGAGCTGTTTTTT.

As DNA, the CDR3 is TGTGCCAGCAGCTTAGAACTAGCGGGAGCTTACGAGCAGTACTTC. Its protein is CASSLELAGAYEQYF. The V gene is TRBV11-2, the J gene TRBJ2-7; TRBD2 agrees at 11 bases. The germline V gene has CDR1 SGHAT and CDR2 FQNNGV. The J segment lost 4 bases and the V segment lost 0 bases, leaving 2 bases of the junction unmatched. The CDR3 contains 15 residues.

V and J are TRBV18 and TRBJ2-4, with a possible D match to TRBD2 (6 bases). Trimming cost V 2 bases and J 0 bases, with 14 bases left between them. This CDR3 comprises 17 residues. The germline V gene encodes CDR1 KGHSH and CDR2 LQKENI. CDR3 loop: CASSPFTVGGAKNIQYF. For the CDR3, the DNA is TGTGCCAGCTCACCATTTACGGTGGGAGGAGCCAAAAACATTCAGTACTTC.

V gene TRBV28 combines with J gene TRBJ2-4; 11 bases match TRBD2. Germline CDR1 is MDHEN and CDR2 is SYDVKM. The trim removed 1 base at V and 4 bases at J, leaving 3 bases unmatched. The CDR3 spans 16 residues. The CDR3 loop is CASSLSASGGKNIQYF. In DNA, the CDR3 is TGTGCCAGCAGTTTATCCGCTAGCGGGGGGAAAAACATTCAGTACTTC. Full variable domain (missing parts from reference TRBV28 and TRBJ2-4): DVKVTQSSRYLVKRTGEKVFLECVQDMDHENMFWYRQDPGLGLRLIYFSYDVKMKEKGDIPEGYSVSREKKERFSLILESASTNQTSMYLCASSLSASGGKNIQYFGAGTRLSVL.

The chain couples TRBV27 to TRBJ1-1, with TRBD1 matching over 11 bases. CDR1 is MNHEY, CDR2 SMNVEV, per germline (reference sequence). J was trimmed by 3 bases and V by 1 base; bases with no gene match: 13. CDR3 size: 19 residues. Written as DNA, the CDR3 is TGTGCCAGCAGTTTATACGGGACAGGGGGACAAGTTCCCCACACTGAAGCTTTCTTT. It is translated as CASSLYGTGGQVPHTEAFF.

This chain connects TRBV7-2 to TRBJ2-2; TRBD2 aligns across 8 bases. Per the germline V gene, CDR1 is SGHTA and CDR2 is FQGNSA. V lost 5 bases and J lost 5; bases outside the gene matches: 10. The CDR3 runs 16 residues. CDR3 bases: TGTGCCAGCAGCCCTCTTCGTCGCGGGGGGACCGGGGAGCTGTTTTTT. Residues: CASSPLRRGGTGELFF. The complete variable domain, with remaining parts taken from reference TRBV7-2 and TRBJ2-2, reads GAGVSQSPSNKVTEKGKDVELRCDPISGHTALYWYRQSLGQGLEFLIYFQGNSAPDKSGLPSDRFSAERTGGSVSTLTIQRTQQEDSAVYLCASSPLRRGGTGELFFGEGSRLTVL.

DNA for the CDR3: TGTGCCAGCCGTACTAGGGTGGCGACCCTCCACTTT. This gives the protein CASRTRVATLHF. J is TRBJ1-6 and V is TRBV6-5, with D hard to call. V shed 8 bases and J shed 14 bases, with 16 bases lying between them. Germline V gene sequence: CDR1 MNHEY, CDR2 SVGAGI. The CDR3 sequence is 12 residues long.

CDR3 DNA sequence: TGTGCCAGCAGCGTAGGAGGAGAGAACACTGAAGCTTTCTTT. Protein product: CASSVGGENTEAFF. This chain joins TRBV9 and TRBJ1-1; D call uncertain. The V end was cut by 0 bases, the J end by 1 base, with 7 bases between. CDR1 is SGDLS, CDR2 YYNGEE, per germline. The CDR3 has 14 amino acids.

The V call is TRBV5-1, the J call TRBJ2-2; 9 bases agree with TRBD2. CDR1 and CDR2 from the germline V gene are SGHRS and YFSETQ. Trimming took 6 bases from V and 3 from J; bases not matched to a gene: 6. The CDR3 is made up of 15 amino acids. This chain's CDR3 is CASNPLAGDTGELFF. The CDR3 coding sequence is TGCGCCAGCAACCCCTTAGCGGGGGACACCGGGGAGCTGTTTTTT. Using reference TRBV5-1 and TRBJ2-2 for the parts outside the CDR3, the full variable domain is KAGVTQTPRYLIKTRGQQVTLSCSPISGHRSVSWYQQTPGQGLQFLFEYFSETQRNKGNFPGRFSGRQFSNSRSEMNVSTLELGDSALYLCASNPLAGDTGELFFGEGSRLTVL.

The chain joins TRBV19 to TRBJ1-2; 9 positions agree with TRBD1. This CDR3 region has 15 residues. V was clipped by 1 base and J by 3 bases; unmatched bases: 3. The germline gives CDR1 LNHDA, CDR2 SQIVND (reference sequence). DNA for the CDR3: TGTGCCAGTAGTATAGTACAGGGGGCGGACTATGGCTACACCTTC. The encoded protein is CASSIVQGADYGYTF.

This chain uses TRBV4-3 with TRBJ1-2, with 9 bases matching TRBD1. V lost 0 bases, J lost 5 bases, and 1 base stayed unmatched. From germline, CDR1 is LGHNA and CDR2 YSLEER. This CDR3 spans 14 amino acids. DNA for the CDR3: TGCGCCAGCAGCCAAGACGGGACAGGGTATGGCTACACCTTC. Translating gives CASSQDGTGYGYTF.

The rearrangement links TRBV7-9 to TRBJ1-2; D might be TRBD1 (6 bases). The CDR3 consists of 14 residues. CDR1 and CDR2 from the germline V gene are SEHNR and FQNEAQ (reference sequence). Trimming left V 7 bases short and J 0 bases short, with 12 bases between. The CDR3: CASTPDSSNYGYTF. DNA for the CDR3: TGTGCCAGCACCCCGGACAGTTCTAACTATGGCTACACCTTC.

V and J are TRBV11-2 and TRBJ1-2; 8 nucleotides align to TRBD1. V lost 5 bases and J lost 6; bases outside the gene matches: 11. The CDR3 has 15 residues. Germline V lookup: CDR1 SGHAT, CDR2 FQNNGV. The CDR3 loop is CASSMTLTGAHGYTF. CDR3 coding DNA: TGTGCCAGCAGCATGACTTTGACAGGGGCCCATGGCTACACCTTC.

The rearrangement links TRBV11-3 to TRBJ1-4; TRBD1 agrees at 9 bases. The germline CDR1 and CDR2 sequences are SGHNT and YENEEA. The CDR3 extends over 14 amino acids. V lost 6 bases and J lost 7; bases outside the gene matches: 6. CDR3: CASRPGQGPEKLFF. The DNA of the CDR3 is TGTGCCAGCAGGCCGGGACAGGGACCTGAAAAACTGTTTTTT.

This clone was seen ten or more times. This chain joins TRBV2 and TRBJ2-5, with D perhaps matching TRBD2 (7 bases). Trimming cost V 6 bases and J 2 bases, with 22 bases left between them. The CDR3 is 17 amino acids. CDR1 is SNHLY, CDR2 FYNNEI, per germline. CDR3 sequence reads: CASRDGRGEMAQETQYF. The CDR3 bases are TGTGCCAGCAGGGATGGGAGGGGGGAGATGGCGCAAGAGACCCAGTACTTC.

The rearrangement links TRBV7-2 to TRBJ1-6, with 9 bases identical to TRBD1. This CDR3 contains 16 residues. V dropped 5 bases and J dropped 8; count of bases not matched to a gene: 10. The germline CDR1 and CDR2 sequences are SGHTA and FQGNSA. The CDR3 coding sequence is TGTGCCAGCAGCCCCCTCCGGGACAGGGCCTATTCACCCCTCCACTTT. Its protein product is CASSPLRDRAYSPLHF. Together with reference TRBV7-2 and TRBJ1-6, the CDR3 gives the full variable domain: GAGVSQSPSNKVTEKGKDVELRCDPISGHTALYWYRQSLGQGLEFLIYFQGNSAPDKSGLPSDRFSAERTGGSVSTLTIQRTQQEDSAVYLCASSPLRDRAYSPLHFGNGTRLTVT.

This rearrangement joins TRBV2 to TRBJ2-1; 8 bases line up with TRBD2. J gave up 5 bases and V 7 bases, and 7 bases lay outside the gene matches. Germline values: CDR1 SNHLY, CDR2 FYNNEI. The CDR3 contains 14 residues. CDR3: CASMRAGADNEQFF. Written as DNA, the CDR3 is TGTGCCAGCATGAGAGCGGGAGCTGACAATGAGCAGTTCTTC.

Remarks on this clone: Other DNA sequences from this sample encode an identical CDR3 as well. V is TRBV6-5 and J is TRBJ1-1; unclear D gene. V was cut by 0 bases and J by 1 base, with 6 bases left in between. CDR3 size: 14 residues. Germline CDR1 MNHEY, CDR2 SVGAGI. As DNA, the CDR3 is TGTGCCAGCAGTTACTCGAGTCGGAACACTGAAGCTTTCTTT. Amino acid sequence: CASSYSSRNTEAFF.

This chain joins TRBV18 and TRBJ2-1; D may be TRBD2 (5 bases). With 2 bases removed from V and 0 bases from J, the gap between germline ends came to 8 bases. CDR1 and CDR2 from the germline V gene are KGHSH and LQKENI. The CDR3 runs 15 residues. The CDR3 DNA sequence: TGTGCCAGCTCACCAGAGGGCCTCTCCTACAATGAGCAGTTCTTC. Amino acid sequence: CASSPEGLSYNEQFF.

The chain is built from TRBV7-9 and TRBJ1-2; D is unresolved. Per germline, CDR1 SEHNR and CDR2 FQNEAQ (reference sequence). Trimming shortened V by 4 bases and J by 8 bases, and 11 bases separated the two germline ends. The CDR3 extends over 12 amino acids. This chain's CDR3 is CASSSLLEGYTF. CDR3 sequence (DNA): TGTGCCAGCAGCTCGCTTCTGGAGGGCTACACCTTC.

The table lists this clone with a count of one. One end of the junction fails to match germline, which may point to a read error. The chain recombines TRBV7-7 with TRBJ2-3; 8 bases agree with TRBD1. CDR3 size: 13 residues. Germline V CDR1 and CDR2: SSHAT, FNYEAQ (reference sequence). In DNA, the CDR3 is TGTGCTAGCAGCCTAGACAGGGGAAATACGCAGTATTTT. It encodes CASSLDRGNTQYF. Based on the CDR3 plus reference TRBV7-7 and TRBJ2-3, the full variable domain is GAGVSQSPRYKVTKRGQDVTLRCDPISSHATLYWYQQALGQGPEFLTYFNYEAQPDKSGLPSDRFSAERPEGSISTLTIQRTEQRDSAMYRCASSLDRGNTQYFGPGTRLTVL.

This rearrangement joins TRBV9 to TRBJ2-7; D is perhaps TRBD1 (6 bases). The V end lost 1 base, the J end lost 0 bases, and 14 bases lay between the germline ends. Germline V CDR1 and CDR2: SGDLS, YYNGEE. The CDR3 spans 16 residues. Here the CDR3 reads CASSVTTGTTSYEQYF. Written as DNA, the CDR3 is TGTGCCAGCAGCGTAACCACAGGGACCACCTCCTACGAGCAGTACTTC.

There are a few counts of this clone. This rearrangement joins TRBV10-3 to TRBJ2-7; D ambiguous. Germline CDR1 and CDR2: ENHRY and SYGVKD. The CDR3 runs to 12 residues. The V gene lost 3 bases and the J gene lost 4 bases, with 7 bases spanning the gap. DNA of the CDR3: TGTGCCATCAGTGACCCCCTATACGAGCAGTACTTC. Translation gives CAISDPLYEQYF.

The rearrangement links TRBV10-2 to TRBJ2-2; TRBD2 matches 14 bases. V was clipped by 5 bases and J by 4 bases; unmatched bases: 9. This CDR3 region has 18 residues. CDR1 and CDR2 (germline): WSHSY, SAAADI. DNA of the CDR3: TGCGCCAGCAGTACGACTAGCGGGAGGGCCACGGGCACCGGGGAGCTGTTTTTT. This translates into CASSTTSGRATGTGELFF.

The CDR3 loop reads CASSPSGPPNTEAFF. CDR3 bases: TGTGCCAGCAGCCCGTCAGGTCCGCCGAACACTGAAGCTTTCTTT. The rearrangement uses TRBV7-9 and TRBJ1-1; no clear D. CDR3 length equals 15 residues. Germline V gene data show CDR1 as SEHNR and CDR2 as FQNEAQ (reference sequence). Trimming shortened V by 5 bases and J by 1 base, and 14 bases separated the two germline ends.

Concerning this clone itself: The germline gene is not matched at one end of the junction; a read error may be the cause. The chain employs TRBV30 and TRBJ2-7; 9 positions agree with TRBD1. Germline V gene data show CDR1 as GTSNPN and CDR2 as SVGIG (reference sequence). The CDR3 runs 15 residues. CDR3: CAWSLSGTGSFEQYF. The CDR3 DNA follows: TGTGCCTGGAGTCTGTCCGGGACAGGGTCCTTCGAGCAGTACTTC.

This chain connects TRBV11-2 to TRBJ2-5, with 8 bases aligning to TRBD2. This CDR3 region has 14 residues. Germline V gives CDR1 SGHAT, CDR2 FQNNGV. The V and J ends lost 5 bases and 6 bases, in that order; junction bases with no gene match: 8. The CDR3 is CASSPGLATKTQYF. The CDR3 DNA reads TGTGCCAGCAGCCCAGGACTAGCTACAAAGACCCAGTACTTC. The variable domain in full, completed from reference TRBV11-2 and TRBJ2-5, reads EAGVAQSPRYKIIEKRQSVAFWCNPISGHATLYWYQQILGQGPKLLIQFQNNGVVDDSQLPKDRFSAERLKGVDSTLKIQPAKLEDSAVYLCASSPGLATKTQYFGPGTRLLVL.

CDR3 sequence: CASSFDIYEQYF. CDR3 DNA: TGTGCCAGCAGCTTCGACATCTACGAGCAGTACTTC. The chain is built from TRBV7-9 and TRBJ2-7, with D unresolved. Per germline, CDR1 SEHNR and CDR2 FQNEAQ (reference sequence). Trimming pared 3 bases from V and 3 bases from J, leaving 6 bases between. The CDR3 length is 12 residues.

The chain is built from TRBV7-9 and TRBJ2-7, with 10 bases aligning to TRBD2. The CDR3 covers 14 residues. V was pared by 5 bases and J by 4 bases, with 5 bases of the junction left unmatched. From germline, CDR1 is SEHNR and CDR2 FQNEAQ (reference sequence). The CDR3 is CASSASGSGYEQYF. In nucleotides, the CDR3 is TGTGCCAGCAGCGCTAGCGGGAGCGGATACGAGCAGTACTTC. Supplemented by reference TRBV7-9 and TRBJ2-7, the full variable domain reads DTGVSQNPRHKITKRGQNVTFRCDPISEHNRLYWYRQTLGQGPEFLTYFQNEAQLEKSRLLSDRFSAERPKGSFSTLEIQRTEQGDSAMYLCASSASGSGYEQYFGPGTRLTVT.